Listed below are T cell receptor beta chains from one sample, sequenced in a study of T cell responses to AZD1222 COVID-19 vaccine. Only in-frame clones appear in the TCRdb table, and some are missing; sequencing was by immunoSEQ multiplex PCR. The sample shows under 150,000 clones, about nine tenths of them seen only once. The specimen comprised peripheral blood, sampled 28 days after the second AZD1222 dose. Receptors originate from an adult who received the AZD1222 COVID-19 vaccine. Both conserved end residues are part of each CDR3. The D gene is left open where the match is weak. Clone size is not always given. Where it is, it says once, few, many or a class for expanded clones.

>TRBJ2-1|TRBV18|.|.
TGTGCCAGCTCACCTGCCAGCGTTTACAATGAGCAGTTCTTC
CASSPASVYNEQFF
>TRBJ1-4|TRBV3-1/TRBV3-2|once|.
TGTGCCAGCAGCCACCTAGGCGGGGACGGTTATGAAAAACTGTTTTTT
CASSHLGGDGYEKLFF
>TRBJ2-1|TRBV7-8|.|TRBD2
TGTGCCAGCAGCCCAGGGACTAGCGGGACCTACAATGAGCAGTTCTTC
CASSPGTSGTYNEQFF
>TRBJ2-1|TRBV6-5|.|TRBD2
TGTGCCAGCAGTCGTGGGGGAGGGAACAATGAGCAGTTCTTC
CASSRGGGNNEQFF
>TRBJ1-1|TRBV7-3|.|TRBD1
TGTGCCAGCAGCTTAAATCCAACAGGGGGCAAGGGCACTGAAGCTTTCTTT
CASSLNPTGGKGTEAFF
>TRBJ2-5|TRBV6-5|.|TRBD1
TGTGCCAGCAGTTATCCCAGGGGGCCGGGAGAGACCCAGTACTTC
CASSYPRGPGETQYF
>TRBJ1-6|TRBV2|.|.
TGTGCCAGCAGTGGAGGGAGCAACTATAATTCACCCCTCCACTTT
CASSGGSNYNSPLHF
>TRBJ1-2|TRBV3-1/TRBV3-2|.|.
TGTGCCAGCAGCCAAATCCAGGGGAATGGCTACACCTTC
CASSQIQGNGYTF
>TRBJ2-1|TRBV2|.|.
TGTGCCAGCAGTGATATGGGACGACAGTTCTTC
CASSDMGRQFF
>TRBJ2-1|TRBV5-6|.|.
TGTGCCAGCAGCGCCGGAGCGGCTACTATCTACAATGAGCAGTTCTTC
CASSAGAATIYNEQFF
>TRBJ2-3|TRBV7-2|.|.
TGTGCCAGCAGCTCCCACGTCCCGCCAGATACGCAGTATTTT
CASSSHVPPDTQYF
>TRBJ1-1|TRBV6-4|.|.
TGTGCCAGCAGTGATCAGGGAAACACTGAAGCTTTCTTT
CASSDQGNTEAFF
>TRBJ2-2|TRBV7-2|.|.
TGTGCCAGCAGCCCGGGTGGGGCCTTAGTAGGCGGGGAGCTGTTTTTT
CASSPGGALVGGELFF
>TRBJ2-3|TRBV7-9|.|.
TGTGCCAGCAGCACCCTGGGAGATACGCAGTATTTT
CASSTLGDTQYF
>TRBJ2-3|TRBV7-2|.|TRBD1
TGTGCCAGCAGCGTACAGGGGGCTAGCACAGATACGCAGTATTTT
CASSVQGASTDTQYF
>TRBJ1-5|TRBV6-1|.|.
TGTGCCAGCAGTGAAACGACTTCGACGGGGCCCCAGCATTTT
CASSETTSTGPQHF
>TRBJ1-1|TRBV7-9|.|TRBD1
TGTGCCAGCAGCAAACAACAGGGGGGCACTGAAGCTTTCTTT
CASSKQQGGTEAFF
>TRBJ2-2|TRBV2|few|.
TGTGCCAGCAGTTGGGACACGAACACCGGGGAGCTGTTTTTT
CASSWDTNTGELFF
>TRBJ2-7|TRBV9|.|.
TGTGCCAGCAGCCCGGGACTCACCTACGAGCAGTACTTC
CASSPGLTYEQYF
>TRBJ2-1|TRBV9|few|.
TGTGCCAGCAGCGTATGGGGGGACGGCTACAATGAGCAGTTCTTC
CASSVWGDGYNEQFF
>TRBJ1-5|TRBV4-1|.|.
TGCGCCAGCAGCCAATTCTGGACAGTAAATCAGCCCCAGCATTTT
CASSQFWTVNQPQHF
>TRBJ2-7|TRBV20-1|.|TRBD2
TGCAGTGCTAGTCCCACTAGCGGGGGGCCCTACGAGCAGTACTTC
CSASPTSGGPYEQYF
>TRBJ2-1|TRBV7-8|.|TRBD2
TGTGCCAGCAGTTTGTACGGGGGGGCGAGTACGAATGAGCAGTTCTTC
CASSLYGGASTNEQFF
>TRBJ2-2|TRBV7-2|.|.
TGTGCCAGCACCCTAACACGGAACACCGGGGAGCTGTTTTTT
CASTLTRNTGELFF
>TRBJ1-6|TRBV7-3|.|.
TGTGCCAGCAGCTTACGTGGGGTGGAGAGTTCACCCCTCCACTTT
CASSLRGVESSPLHF
>TRBJ2-7|TRBV7-2|few|TRBD2
TGTGCCAGCAGCTTATCGGGGGGAATCTACGAGCAGTACTTC
CASSLSGGIYEQYF
>TRBJ1-1|TRBV5-1|.|.
TGCGCCAGCAGTCCCGGATTCAACACTGAAGCTTTCTTT
CASSPGFNTEAFF
>TRBJ1-2|TRBV5-1|once|TRBD1
TGCGCCAGCAGCTTGACAGGGGACTATGGCTACACCTTC
CASSLTGDYGYTF
>TRBJ2-3|TRBV19|.|TRBD1
TGTGCCAGTAGTATGGGACAGGTTGGCACAGATACGCAGTATTTT
CASSMGQVGTDTQYF
>TRBJ1-1|TRBV5-1|.|TRBD1
TGCGCCAGCATAGGTACAGGGGATAGGGTCACTGAAGCTTTCTTT
CASIGTGDRVTEAFF
>TRBJ2-1|TRBV2|once|TRBD2
TGTGCCAGCAGTCACCGACTAGCGGGGCGCAATGAGCAGTTCTTC
CASSHRLAGRNEQFF
>TRBJ2-1|TRBV7-3|.|TRBD2
TGTGCCAGCAGCCAGGGACTAGCGGTCAACAATGAGCAGTTCTTC
CASSQGLAVNNEQFF
>TRBJ1-1|TRBV10-3|.|.
TGTGCCATCACTGGACAGAAGAACACTGAAGCTTTCTTT
CAITGQKNTEAFF
>TRBJ1-2|TRBV12-3/TRBV12-4|.|.
TGTGCCAGCAGTTGGACGGTTGGCTACACCTTC
CASSWTVGYTF
>TRBJ1-2|TRBV6-5|few|.
TGTGCCAGCACGTCGAATCCGGGACTACCCTATGGCTACACCTTC
CASTSNPGLPYGYTF
>TRBJ1-1|TRBV6-6|.|TRBD1
TGTGCCAGCAGTTCAAGGACAGGGAACACTGAAGCTTTCTTT
CASSSRTGNTEAFF